This T cell receptor (beta chain) derives from a study of blood T cell repertoires in COVID-19. This CDR3 has 15 residues. Trimming pared 0 bases from V and 9 bases from J, leaving 15 bases between. Germline CDR1 is LGHDT and CDR2 is YNNKEL (reference sequence). Some clones are missing from TCRdb's copy, which holds only in-frame ones; the method was immunoSEQ multiplex PCR. The sample lists about 160,000 clones, 75% to 85% occurring once. This TCR came from a woman in her sixties or seventies who had recovered from COVID-19. The rearrangement uses TRBV3-1 (or the pseudogene TRBV3-2) and TRBJ2-1; TRBD1 might be the D (5 bases). The specimen was PBMCs or T cells enriched from blood (not recorded which). For the CDR3, the DNA is TGTGCCAGCAGCCAAGATCAGGGCCTAGGATTTGAGCAGTTCTTC. It encodes CASSQDQGLGFEQFF.